These 30 T cell receptor beta chains were all obtained from the same sample, sequenced in a study of blood T cell repertoires in COVID-19. The repertoire was sequenced with immunoSEQ multiplex PCR; TCRdb's copy has only in-frame clones and lacks some. This table has around 200,000 clones, around 89% appearing once. The sample comprised PBMCs or T cells enriched from blood (not recorded which). The receptors here all came from a man younger than 45 who had recovered from COVID-19.

This clone was picked up a small number of times. The genes are TRBV7-2 and TRBJ2-3, with 11 bases matching TRBD2. After removal of 5 bases from V and 5 bases from J, the junction contained 9 bases not matched to a gene. The CDR3 spans 16 residues. Germline values: CDR1 SGHTA, CDR2 FQGNSA. CDR3 sequence: CASSVDSGGALDTQYF. CDR3 coding DNA: TGTGCCAGCAGCGTAGATAGCGGGGGGGCCTTAGATACGCAGTATTTT.

The chain is built from TRBV28 and TRBJ2-7; 9 bases are shared with TRBD2. There are 18 residues in the CDR3. With V trimmed by 8 bases and J by 1 base, 18 bases remained unmatched. Per the germline V gene, CDR1 is MDHEN and CDR2 is SYDVKM. As DNA, the CDR3 is TGTGCCAGCTGCTCCCCCGGGGCTAGCGGGACCCTATCCTACGAGCAGTACTTC. This sequence encodes CASCSPGASGTLSYEQYF.

The V and J genes are TRBV7-8 and TRBJ1-1; a possible D gene is TRBD1 (6 bases). V was clipped by 1 base and J by 3 bases, with 9 bases between them. The CDR3 sequence is 14 residues long. Germline V lookup: CDR1 SGHVS, CDR2 FQNEAQ. The CDR3 sequence is CASSLVTGYTEAFF. In nucleotides, the CDR3 is TGTGCCAGCAGCTTAGTAACAGGGTACACTGAAGCTTTCTTT.

J is TRBJ1-3 and V is TRBV14, with D hard to call. Germline CDR1 SGHDN, CDR2 FVKESK. The CDR3 contains 18 residues. Trimming pared 4 bases from V and 0 bases from J, leaving 19 bases between. Here the CDR3 reads CASSPRGGADFSGNTIYF. The CDR3 DNA is TGTGCCAGCAGCCCAAGAGGTGGCGCGGATTTCTCTGGAAACACCATATATTTT.

In its sample, this clone was seen once. Here the CDR3 DNA reads TGTGCCAGCAGTTCCTCTAGCGGGTTGGCCTACAATGAGCAGTTCTTC. Amino acid sequence: CASSSSSGLAYNEQFF. This rearrangement joins TRBV28 to TRBJ2-1; 8 positions agree with TRBD2. The germline CDR1 and CDR2 sequences are MDHEN and SYDVKM. Trimming removed 4 bases from V and 2 bases from J; junction bases left unmatched: 7. There are 16 residues in the CDR3.

The chain uses TRBV6-2 or TRBV6-3 and TRBJ2-2, with a tentative D call TRBD2 (7 bases). V was pared by 3 bases and J by 1 base, with 12 bases between. Germline lookup yields CDR1 MNHEY and CDR2 SVGEGT. The CDR3 spans 16 residues. The DNA of the CDR3 is TGTGCCAGCAGTTATGGGGGGGCCTTGAACACCGGGGAGCTGTTTTTT. It codes for CASSYGGALNTGELFF.

This sequence joins TRBV15 and TRBJ2-3; perhaps TRBD2 as D (6 bases). V dropped 1 base and J dropped 2 bases, with 16 bases sitting between them. CDR1 and CDR2 from the germline V gene are LNHNV and YYDKDF (reference sequence). There are 17 residues in the CDR3. The CDR3, as DNA: TGTGCCACCAGCAGAGTTCGGGAGAGGTATTTCACAGATACGCAGTATTTT. The encoded protein is CATSRVRERYFTDTQYF. Complete variable domain (other parts from reference TRBV15 and TRBJ2-3): DAMVIQNPRYQVTQFGKPVTLSCSQTLNHNVMYWYQQKSSQAPKLLFHYYDKDFNNEADTPDNFQSRRPNTSFCFLDIRSPGLGDTAMYLCATSRVRERYFTDTQYFGPGTRLTVL.

This sequence joins TRBV5-1 and TRBJ2-7, with D maybe TRBD2 (5 bases). V lost 3 bases and J 5 bases, leaving 15 bases between the germline ends. CDR3 length: 14 amino acids. CDR1 is SGHRS, CDR2 YFSETQ, per germline. CDR3 in DNA: TGCGCCAGCAGCTCGGGGTCCAGTACGAACGAGCAGTACTTC. Translation gives CASSSGSSTNEQYF.

The V and J genes are TRBV7-9 and TRBJ2-1; 9 nucleotides align to TRBD2. The germline CDR1 and CDR2 sequences are SEHNR and FQNEAQ (reference sequence). This CDR3 comprises 13 residues. Germline trimming cut 1 base from V and 12 bases from J; bases unmatched to any gene: 4. The CDR3 here is CASSLVRGGLQFF. The CDR3 DNA follows: TGTGCCAGCAGCTTAGTGCGGGGGGGCCTGCAGTTCTTC.

The V and J genes are TRBV28 and TRBJ1-2; possible D gene TRBD1, 6 bases. The germline V gene has CDR1 MDHEN and CDR2 SYDVKM. Trimming pared 8 bases from V and 3 bases from J, leaving 19 bases between. The CDR3 covers 15 residues. The CDR3 spells CASATPRGRYYGYTF. The CDR3 nucleotides read TGTGCCAGCGCCACGCCCAGGGGCCGTTACTATGGCTACACCTTC.

The chain recombines TRBV6-5 with TRBJ1-3; D call uncertain. Deletions cut 0 bases from V and 4 bases from J, with 7 bases between. Germline V gene sequence: CDR1 MNHEY, CDR2 SVGAGI. The CDR3 has 14 amino acids. CDR3 coding DNA: TGTGCCAGCAGTTACTCCAGATACGGAAACACCATATATTTT. It codes for CASSYSRYGNTIYF.

This sequence joins TRBV5-1 and TRBJ2-5, with a weak D call TRBD2 (6 bases). Per the germline V gene, CDR1 is SGHRS and CDR2 is YFSETQ. Trimming stripped 1 base from V and 0 bases from J, with 10 bases between. There are 15 residues in the CDR3. CDR3 residues: CASSLRRLDQETQYF. CDR3 DNA sequence: TGCGCCAGCAGCTTGCGTCGACTAGACCAAGAGACCCAGTACTTC.

V is TRBV27 and J is TRBJ2-2; 8 nucleotides line up with TRBD1. In germline, CDR1 is MNHEY, CDR2 SMNVEV (reference sequence). The CDR3 length is 14 residues. V was pared by 3 bases and J by 4 bases, with 1 base of the junction left unmatched. The chain's CDR3 is CASSFDRGTGELFF. In nucleotides, the CDR3 is TGTGCCAGCAGTTTTGACAGGGGCACCGGGGAGCTGTTTTTT.

The chain joins TRBV7-2 to TRBJ1-4, with D possibly being TRBD1 (5 bases). CDR1 and CDR2 (germline): SGHTA, FQGNSA. Trimming left V 5 bases short and J 0 bases short, with 13 bases between. This CDR3 has 16 amino acids. The CDR3 spells CASSQGTAATNEKLFF. Here the CDR3 DNA reads TGTGCCAGCAGCCAAGGGACTGCAGCAACTAATGAAAAACTGTTTTTT.

The chain joins TRBV5-4 to TRBJ1-3, with TRBD1 matching 10 bases. Germline V lookup: CDR1 SGHNT, CDR2 YYREEE (reference sequence). Trimming took 4 bases from V and 2 from J; bases not matched to a gene: 3. The CDR3 extends over 15 amino acids. CDR3: CASSIGQGAGNTIYF. CDR3 bases: TGTGCCAGCAGCATCGGACAGGGGGCTGGAAACACCATATATTTT.

This CDR3 reads CASTPVGGFKNIQYF. CDR3 bases: TGTGCCAGCACACCCGTGGGGGGGTTCAAAAACATTCAGTACTTC. This chain uses TRBV28 with TRBJ2-4; 7 bases are shared with TRBD2. V lost 7 bases and J lost 3; bases outside the gene matches: 9. Germline V gene data show CDR1 as MDHEN and CDR2 as SYDVKM. The CDR3 totals 15 residues.

The V and J genes are TRBV6-5 and TRBJ1-1; 10 bases are a match to TRBD1. Looked up from germline, CDR1 is MNHEY and CDR2 is SVGAGI. J was trimmed by 1 base and V by 4 bases; bases with no gene match: 6. This CDR3 region has 16 residues. This CDR3 reads CASSSRQGAENTEAFF. The CDR3 DNA follows: TGTGCCAGCAGTTCCCGACAGGGGGCGGAGAACACTGAAGCTTTCTTT.

This clone occurred a few times. The chain couples TRBV11-3 to TRBJ2-1, with D perhaps matching TRBD2 (6 bases). V was trimmed by 1 base and J by 0 bases, leaving 13 bases between them. CDR3 length equals 17 residues. Per germline, CDR1 SGHNT and CDR2 YENEEA. CDR3 residues: CASSLATGLDSYNEQFF. The CDR3, as DNA: TGTGCCAGCAGCTTAGCCACGGGACTCGACTCCTACAATGAGCAGTTCTTC.

V and J are TRBV18 and TRBJ1-5, with D tentatively TRBD1 (5 bases). CDR3 length equals 15 residues. Deletions cut 6 bases from V and 5 bases from J, with 17 bases between. Germline V CDR1 and CDR2: KGHSH, LQKENI. CDR3 in amino acids: CASSYRQGGDQPQHF. The CDR3 nucleotides are TGTGCCAGCTCTTATCGGCAGGGAGGGGATCAGCCCCAGCATTTT.

The chain carries TRBV28 and TRBJ2-6; 7 bases fit TRBD2. Unmatched junction bases numbered 3, after V lost 5 bases and J lost 2 bases. Germline loops: CDR1 MDHEN, CDR2 SYDVKM. The CDR3 length is 15 residues. This CDR3 reads CASSLGGAGANVLTF. The DNA of the CDR3 is TGTGCCAGCAGTCTGGGGGGGGCTGGGGCCAACGTCCTGACTTTC.

This clone was picked up a small number of times. The gene calls are TRBV6-2 or TRBV6-3 and TRBJ1-1, with TRBD1 as a possible D gene (6 bases). This CDR3 is 12 amino acids long. The germline V gene encodes CDR1 MNHEY and CDR2 SVGEGT. V was trimmed by 5 bases and J by 4 bases, leaving 8 bases between them. The CDR3 DNA follows: TGTGCCAGCAGTCGAGGGGGCACTGAAGCTTTCTTT. Residues: CASSRGGTEAFF.

The count of this clone is one. This chain connects TRBV29-1 to TRBJ1-2; unclear D gene. V was clipped by 2 bases and J by 7 bases, with 8 bases between them. Germline CDR1 and CDR2: SQVTM and ANQGSEA. The CDR3 is made up of 11 amino acids. The CDR3 protein is CSVERAGGYTF. The CDR3 DNA reads TGCAGCGTTGAACGGGCGGGTGGCTACACCTTC. Filled out from reference TRBV29-1 and TRBJ1-2, the complete variable domain reads SAVISQKPSRDICQRGTSLTIQCQVDSQVTMMFWYRQQPGQSLTLIATANQGSEATYESGFVIDKFPISRPNLTFSTLTVSNMSPEDSSIYLCSVERAGGYTFGSGTRLTVV.

The V and J genes are TRBV3-1 (or the pseudogene TRBV3-2) and TRBJ1-2; D might be TRBD1 (6 bases). Looked up from germline, CDR1 is LGHDT and CDR2 is YNNKEL (reference sequence). CDR3 length: 16 residues. Trimming removed 0 bases from V and 7 bases from J, with 18 bases in between. CDR3 sequence reads: CASSQDVHPGAGGYTF. Here the CDR3 DNA reads TGTGCCAGCAGCCAAGATGTTCATCCAGGGGCTGGTGGCTACACCTTC.

The chain joins TRBV4-1 to TRBJ2-5; 9 nucleotides agree with TRBD2. The CDR3 length is 16 residues. J lost 2 bases, V lost 5 bases, and 9 bases had no gene match. Germline values: CDR1 MGHRA, CDR2 YSYEKL. The CDR3 here is CASSKAGGPGQETQYF. CDR3 nucleotide sequence: TGCGCCAGCAGCAAGGCGGGGGGGCCGGGGCAAGAGACCCAGTACTTC.

This sequence joins TRBV11-2 and TRBJ1-1; 9 positions agree with TRBD1. The CDR3 extends over 14 amino acids. Looked up from germline, CDR1 is SGHAT and CDR2 is FQNNGV. The J segment lost 10 bases and the V segment lost 5 bases, leaving 11 bases of the junction unmatched. The CDR3 protein is CASSPTGQGSGAFF. The CDR3 coding sequence is TGTGCCAGCAGCCCAACGGGACAGGGTAGTGGAGCTTTCTTT.

In nucleotides, the CDR3 is TGTGCCAGTAGTATGATGAGAAGCTCTGGAAACACCATATATTTT. This translates into CASSMMRSSGNTIYF. The chain recombines TRBV19 with TRBJ1-3; no firm D call. This CDR3 spans 15 amino acids. Trimming pared 3 bases from V and 0 bases from J, leaving 9 bases between. Germline V gene lookup returns CDR1 LNHDA and CDR2 SQIVND (reference sequence).

The CDR3 DNA sequence: TGTGCCAGCAGTGAATTCCCGGGACAGGGATTGTCTGAAGCTTTCTTT. As protein: CASSEFPGQGLSEAFF. This chain joins TRBV6-1 and TRBJ1-1; 9 bases are shared with TRBD1. CDR3 length equals 16 residues. Trimming cost V 2 bases and J 6 bases; bases outside gene matches: 10. Germline V gene data show CDR1 as MNHNS and CDR2 as SASEGT.

V gene TRBV19 combines with J gene TRBJ2-2; the D gene is possibly TRBD2 (8 bases). V was shortened by 5 bases and J by 6 bases, with 28 bases between the two germline ends. Germline assignment: CDR1 LNHDA and CDR2 SQIVND (reference sequence). The CDR3 is 19 amino acids. In DNA, the CDR3 is TGTGCCAGTAGTCAACCGGGACAGATGGGACTAGGATCCCCCGGGGAGCTGTTTTTT. Translating gives CASSQPGQMGLGSPGELFF.

The chain is built from TRBV2 and TRBJ2-1; maybe TRBD1 (6 bases). This CDR3 region has 14 residues. The V gene lost 6 bases and the J gene lost 4 bases, with 13 bases spanning the gap. CDR1 and CDR2 from the germline V gene are SNHLY and FYNNEI. CDR3 DNA: TGTGCCAGCAGGGATAGGGGGAGATACAATGAGCAGTTCTTC. It translates to CASRDRGRYNEQFF.

The gene calls are TRBV7-9 and TRBJ1-1; 10 bases map to TRBD1. With V trimmed by 5 bases and J by 4 bases, 13 bases remained unmatched. CDR1 and CDR2 from the germline V gene are SEHNR and FQNEAQ (reference sequence). The CDR3 covers 17 residues. The DNA for the CDR3 is TGTGCCAGCAGCCGCCTCCGGGACAGGGGAGGCGGCACTGAAGCTTTCTTT. This translates into CASSRLRDRGGGTEAFF.